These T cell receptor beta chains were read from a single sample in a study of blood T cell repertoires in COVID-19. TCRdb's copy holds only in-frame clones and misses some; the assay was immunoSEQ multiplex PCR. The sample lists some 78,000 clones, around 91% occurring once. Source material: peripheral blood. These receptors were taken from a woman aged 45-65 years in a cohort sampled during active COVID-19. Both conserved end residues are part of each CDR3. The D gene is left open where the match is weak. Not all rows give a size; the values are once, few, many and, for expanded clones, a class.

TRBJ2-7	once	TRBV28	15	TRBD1	CASTFDRGGSYEQYF	TGTGCCAGCACCTTTGACAGGGGAGGCTCCTACGAGCAGTACTTC
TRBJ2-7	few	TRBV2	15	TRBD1	CASSPRTGLNYEQYF	TGTGCCAGCAGTCCCAGGACAGGGTTGAACTACGAGCAGTACTTC
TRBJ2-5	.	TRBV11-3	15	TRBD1	CASSRTTGEQETQYF	TGTGCCAGCAGTCGGACGACAGGGGAGCAAGAGACCCAGTACTTC
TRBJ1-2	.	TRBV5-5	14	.	CASSLSPGNYGYTF	TGTGCCAGCAGCTTGAGTCCGGGGAACTATGGCTACACCTTC
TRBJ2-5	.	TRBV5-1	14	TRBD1	CASSLTTGKETQYF	TGCGCCAGCAGCTTGACGACAGGGAAGGAGACCCAGTACTTC
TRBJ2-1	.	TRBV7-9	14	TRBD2	CASSLTSGINEQFF	TGTGCCAGCAGCTTAACTAGCGGGATAAATGAGCAGTTCTTC
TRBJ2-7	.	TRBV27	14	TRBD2	CASSVSGSIYEQYF	TGTGCCAGCAGTGTCAGCGGGAGTATCTACGAGCAGTACTTC
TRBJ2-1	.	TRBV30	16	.	CAWSVLGGSSYNEQFF	TGTGCCTGGAGTGTACTAGGTGGGAGCTCCTACAATGAGCAGTTCTTC
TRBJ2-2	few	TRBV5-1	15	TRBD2	CASKVGLVGTGELFF	TGCGCCAGCAAGGTGGGACTAGTTGGCACCGGGGAGCTGTTTTTT
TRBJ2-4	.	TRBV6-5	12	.	CASGEAKNIQYF	TGTGCCAGCGGGGAGGCCAAAAACATTCAGTACTTC